This T cell receptor (beta chain) was retrieved from a study of blood T cell repertoires in COVID-19. Study details: COVID-19 samples collected from the United States, Italy and Spain covered acute and convalescent phases. The cDNA or gDNA used as material had been derived from T cells, B-cell-depleted T cells, or PBMCs.

Original analysis: Using reference gene primer amplification, nucleated cell counts were estimated. Profiling relied on immunoSEQ multiplex PCR, and the TCRdb table lists in-frame clones only, not all of them. D and trimming were read from the DNA, whereas the V and J calls and clone size are those reported in that table. This sample has approximately 90,000 clones, with over 75% found just once. Germline CDR1 is SGHKS and CDR2 is YYEKEE (reference sequence). The CDR3 covers 14 residues. V lost 4 bases and J lost 1, with 11 bases in between. Only one count was recorded for this clone. The clonotype was recovered from a man in his fifties or sixties with acute or convalescent COVID-19. The sequencing sample was made of peripheral blood. This sequence joins TRBV5-5 and TRBJ2-5, with TRBD1 as a possible D gene (5 bases). This CDR3 is CASSGRVGQETQYF. In DNA, the CDR3 is TGTGCCAGCAGCGGCAGGGTTGGCCAAGAGACCCAGTACTTC.